This T cell receptor beta chain was documented in a study of blood T cell repertoires in COVID-19. At the level of the study: In each case, the material was cDNA or gDNA derived from T cells, B-cell-depleted T cells, or PBMCs.

Per the study methods: Counts of nucleated cells, estimated from reference gene primer amplification, were obtained. Clones were read by immunoSEQ multiplex PCR, and TCRdb kept only the in-frame ones, dropping some. V and J calls and clone size are copied from that table; D and trimming were computed from the DNA. Of approximately 190,000 clones listed, around 84% are singletons. The germline CDR1 and CDR2 sequences are SGHRS and YFSETQ. V was clipped by 3 bases and J by 0 bases; unmatched bases: 3. The CDR3 loop spans 15 amino acids. The V and J genes are TRBV5-1 and TRBJ2-7, with 10 bases that match TRBD1. Specimen: peripheral blood. This sequence was found in a man aged 25-40 years with active or convalescent COVID-19. The CDR3 loop reads CASSSGTGVSYEQYF. The CDR3 DNA is TGCGCCAGCAGCTCCGGGACAGGGGTCTCCTACGAGCAGTACTTC.